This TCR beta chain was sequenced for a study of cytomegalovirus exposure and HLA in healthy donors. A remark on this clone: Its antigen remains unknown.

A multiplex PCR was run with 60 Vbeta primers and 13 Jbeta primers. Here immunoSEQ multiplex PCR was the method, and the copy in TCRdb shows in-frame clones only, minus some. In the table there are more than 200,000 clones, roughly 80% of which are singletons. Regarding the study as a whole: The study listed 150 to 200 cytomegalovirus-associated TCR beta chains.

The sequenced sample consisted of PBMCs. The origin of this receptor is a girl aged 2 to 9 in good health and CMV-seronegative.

Here the CDR3 reads CASSLSGVSEKLFF. The CDR3 DNA follows: TGCGCCAGCAGCTTATCCGGAGTGTCTGAAAAACTGTTTTTT. The chain recombines TRBV5-1 with TRBJ1-4; D unresolved. The CDR3 loop spans 14 amino acids. Germline CDR1 and CDR2: SGHRS and YFSETQ. Trimming removed 2 bases at V and 7 bases at J, with 12 bases between.